This is a list of T cell receptor beta chains from one sample in a study of cytomegalovirus exposure and HLA in healthy donors. Sequencing used immunoSEQ multiplex PCR; TCRdb keeps in-frame clones, though not all of them. The sample has some 110,000 clones; around 80% are singletons. Sequencing was done on a sample of PBMCs. All receptors come from a young woman in good health and CMV-seropositive. The CDR3 runs from the conserved cysteine through the conserved F or W. The D gene is left open where the match is weak. Rows give clone size only sometimes, using once, few, many, or a class for an expanded clone.

V	D	J	size	CDR3	DNA
TRBV27	.	TRBJ1-5	.	CASSYQGDRNQPQHF	TGTGCCAGCAGTTATCAAGGGGATCGCAATCAGCCCCAGCATTTT
TRBV14	TRBD2	TRBJ2-1	.	CASSQIGTSGRINEQFF	TGTGCCAGCAGCCAAATCGGGACTAGCGGGAGGATCAATGAGCAGTTCTTC
TRBV15	.	TRBJ2-7	.	CATSKDQAGTSLEQYF	TGTGCCACCAGCAAGGACCAAGCCGGGACATCCCTAGAGCAGTACTTC
TRBV5-6	TRBD2	TRBJ2-5	.	CASSLIAGQETQYF	TGTGCCAGCAGCTTGATAGCGGGCCAAGAGACCCAGTACTTC
TRBV19	.	TRBJ1-5	once	CASSIPFNQPQHF	TGTGCCAGTAGTATCCCTTTTAATCAGCCCCAGCATTTT
TRBV10-3	.	TRBJ2-7	.	CATLGGSYEQYF	TGTGCCACTTTGGGGGGATCCTACGAGCAGTACTTC
TRBV7-3	TRBD2	TRBJ2-3	.	CASSLTVGGGTDTQYF	TGTGCCAGCAGCTTAACCGTGGGAGGGGGCACAGATACGCAGTATTTT
TRBV30	TRBD1	TRBJ1-4	.	CAWGGQGNEKLFF	TGTGCCTGGGGGGGACAGGGCAATGAAAAACTGTTTTTT
TRBV2	.	TRBJ2-3	.	CASSAAASGTDTQYF	TGTGCCAGCAGTGCGGCGGCTAGCGGCACAGATACGCAGTATTTT
TRBV10-3	.	TRBJ1-5	.	CAISEGGSNQPQHF	TGTGCCATCAGTGAAGGGGGAAGCAATCAGCCCCAGCATTTT
TRBV2	.	TRBJ1-1	.	CASSEDLNTEAFF	TGTGCCAGCAGTGAGGACTTAAACACTGAAGCTTTCTTT
TRBV13	TRBD1	TRBJ1-1	.	CASSRGQRNTEAFF	TGTGCCAGCAGCAGGGGACAGCGCAACACTGAAGCTTTCTTT
TRBV10-3	TRBD1	TRBJ1-3	.	CAITEGTGSSGNTIYF	TGTGCCATCACTGAGGGGACAGGGAGCTCTGGAAACACCATATATTTT
TRBV28	TRBD2	TRBJ2-3	.	CASRQRTSASTDTQYF	TGTGCCAGCAGACAACGGACTAGCGCAAGCACGGATACGCAGTATTTT
TRBV7-9	TRBD2	TRBJ2-7	.	CASRQLAREQYF	TGTGCCAGCAGGCAACTAGCGCGGGAGCAGTACTTC
TRBV28	.	TRBJ1-5	few	CASSLGGSSNQPQHF	TGTGCCAGCAGTTTGGGGGGGTCTAGCAATCAGCCCCAGCATTTT
TRBV27	.	TRBJ2-7	.	CASSQQGYEQYF	TGTGCCAGCAGCCAACAGGGATACGAGCAGTACTTC
TRBV30	.	TRBJ2-1	.	CAWELTLAGQFF	TGTGCCTGGGAGTTGACCCTCGCGGGGCAGTTCTTC
TRBV4-2	TRBD1	TRBJ1-1	.	CASSQVTGGETEAFF	TGTGCCAGCAGCCAAGTGACAGGGGGAGAAACTGAAGCTTTCTTT
TRBV5-1	.	TRBJ2-7	few	CASSLGLAARYEQYF	TGCGCCAGCAGCTTGGGTTTAGCGGCCAGGTACGAGCAGTACTTC
TRBV10-3	TRBD2	TRBJ2-1	.	CAINARLAGQSSYNEQFF	TGTGCCATCAATGCCCGACTAGCGGGCCAGAGCTCCTACAATGAGCAGTTCTTC
TRBV14	TRBD2	TRBJ2-7	.	CASSHGEAGEQYF	TGTGCCAGCAGCCACGGGGAAGCGGGGGAGCAGTACTTC
TRBV7-9	TRBD1	TRBJ1-1	.	CASSLISVAGGVNTEAFF	TGTGCCAGCAGCTTAATTTCCGTGGCAGGGGGCGTGAACACTGAAGCTTTCTTT
TRBV6-5	.	TRBJ2-7	.	CASSGPTEGVYEQYF	TGTGCCAGCAGTGGCCCCACCGAGGGAGTCTACGAGCAGTACTTC
TRBV5-8	.	TRBJ2-1	.	CASNPLALYNEQFF	TGTGCCAGCAACCCTCTAGCGCTATACAATGAGCAGTTCTTC
TRBV18	TRBD1	TRBJ1-2	once	CASSPRTGGIYGYTF	TGTGCCAGCTCACCGCGGACAGGCGGGATTTATGGCTACACCTTC
TRBV7-9	TRBD2	TRBJ2-1	.	CASSFRGLAALNEQFF	TGTGCCAGCAGCTTTAGGGGACTAGCGGCCCTAAACGAGCAGTTCTTC
TRBV13	TRBD2	TRBJ2-7	.	CASTLRASGRSPSYEQYF	TGTGCCAGCACCCTGAGGGCTAGCGGGAGGAGCCCGTCCTACGAGCAGTACTTC
TRBV28	TRBD2	TRBJ2-2	.	CASSFTHSGRVRTGELFF	TGTGCCAGCAGTTTTACTCATAGCGGGAGGGTTAGGACCGGGGAGCTGTTTTTT
TRBV6-6	TRBD1	TRBJ1-1	once	CASSRQGMNTEAFF	TGTGCCAGCAGCCGACAGGGGATGAACACTGAAGCTTTCTTT
TRBV28	.	TRBJ1-5	.	CATPTDLTEISDQPQHF	TGTGCCACCCCTACGGACTTGACCGAGATAAGCGATCAGCCCCAGCATTTT
TRBV28	TRBD1	TRBJ1-4	.	CASRRQGRIEKLFF	TGTGCCAGCAGGAGACAGGGTCGGATTGAAAAACTGTTTTTT
TRBV27	.	TRBJ2-3	.	CASSLVGADTQYF	TGTGCCAGCAGTTTGGTGGGGGCGGATACGCAGTATTTT
TRBV9	TRBD2	TRBJ2-1	.	CASSAASGSNNEQFF	TGTGCCAGCAGCGCTGCTAGCGGGAGTAACAATGAGCAGTTCTTC
TRBV15	TRBD2	TRBJ2-7	few	CATSRGREGLVNEQYF	TGTGCCACCAGCAGAGGAAGGGAGGGATTAGTCAACGAGCAGTACTTC
TRBV5-1	.	TRBJ2-7	few	CASSMGGNYEQYF	TGCGCCAGCAGTATGGGGGGTAACTACGAGCAGTACTTC
TRBV30	.	TRBJ1-1	few	CAWSRTGGNTEAFF	TGTGCCTGGAGTAGGACGGGGGGGAACACTGAAGCTTTCTTT
TRBV5-6	TRBD1	TRBJ1-5	.	CASSLGQGLPQHF	TGTGCCAGCAGCCTGGGACAGGGACTGCCCCAGCATTTT
TRBV25-1	.	TRBJ1-4	.	CASSWGQSNEKLFF	TGTGCCAGCAGTTGGGGGCAATCTAATGAAAAACTGTTTTTT
TRBV5-1	.	TRBJ1-2	.	CASSLSQGDGYTF	TGCGCCAGCAGCTTGAGCCAGGGCGATGGCTACACCTTC
TRBV27	.	TRBJ2-4	.	CASSLWGQLAKNIQYF	TGTGCCAGCAGTTTATGGGGACAACTAGCCAAAAACATTCAGTACTTC
TRBV7-9	.	TRBJ1-2	.	CASSLAGRDTNYGYTF	TGTGCCAGCAGCTTAGCTGGCAGGGATACTAACTATGGCTACACCTTC
TRBV4-2	.	TRBJ1-4	.	CASSQSATVNEKLFF	TGTGCCAGCAGCCAATCTGCGACAGTGAATGAAAAACTGTTTTTT
TRBV2	TRBD1	TRBJ1-2	.	CASFPWDSYGYTF	TGTGCCAGCTTTCCTTGGGACAGCTATGGCTACACCTTC
TRBV28	TRBD2	TRBJ2-7	.	CASSTPGGSLLKQYF	TGTGCCAGCAGTACCCCTGGCGGGAGCCTGCTCAAGCAGTACTTC
TRBV19	.	TRBJ1-6	.	CASSTSGTWGSYNSPLHF	TGTGCCAGTAGTACAAGCGGGACATGGGGCTCCTATAATTCACCCCTCCACTTT
TRBV19	.	TRBJ2-1	.	CASNLAGLVSSEQFF	TGTGCCAGTAATCTCGCGGGCTTGGTCTCTAGTGAGCAGTTCTTC
TRBV5-1	TRBD1	TRBJ1-4	.	CASSLGTGTGSEKLFF	TGCGCCAGCAGCTTGGGCACCGGGACAGGGAGTGAAAAACTGTTTTTT
TRBV7-8	.	TRBJ1-2	.	CASSQSGLLLANYGYTF	TGTGCCAGCAGCCAGTCGGGACTCCTGTTAGCTAACTATGGCTACACCTTC
TRBV7-8	TRBD1	TRBJ1-6	.	CASSLTGDSPLHF	TGTGCCAGCAGCTTGACAGGGGATTCACCCCTCCACTTT
TRBV9	.	TRBJ2-7	few	CASSVGAVNYEQYF	TGTGCCAGCAGCGTAGGGGCAGTGAACTACGAGCAGTACTTC